This is a list of T cell receptor beta chains from one sample in a study of blood T cell repertoires in COVID-19. Assay used: immunoSEQ multiplex PCR; TCRdb lists only in-frame clones, some missing. The data show more than 25,000 clones, 70% to 85% seen once. What was sequenced was peripheral blood. The receptor set was obtained from a human donor in a cohort sampled during active COVID-19. Both conserved end residues are part of each CDR3. The D gene is left open where the match is weak.

CDR3aa	d_gene	v_gene	j_gene
CAWKASRSTEAFF	.	TRBV30	TRBJ1-1
CASSQLNTGELFF	.	TRBV18	TRBJ2-2
CAISAVAGGRYNEQFF	TRBD2	TRBV10-3	TRBJ2-1
CASSLQGGDGYTF	TRBD1	TRBV5-4	TRBJ1-2
CASSRGQGSNQPQHF	TRBD1	TRBV18	TRBJ1-5
CASSESFRTGMNTEAFF	TRBD1	TRBV10-1	TRBJ1-1
CASSWTGQNYNEQFF	TRBD1	TRBV7-9	TRBJ2-1
CASSLMASGEGNIQYF	TRBD2	TRBV7-3	TRBJ2-4
CASSYSDRGPYNEQFF	TRBD1	TRBV6-5	TRBJ2-1
CASSSWTGSSYNEQFF	TRBD1	TRBV6-5	TRBJ2-1
CASSIGTQGSNTEAFF	.	TRBV19	TRBJ1-1
CASSLSSDSLGSATNEKLFF	.	TRBV27	TRBJ1-4
CASRGMRAASNYGYTF	.	TRBV2	TRBJ1-2
CASSYSTGDGYTF	TRBD1	TRBV6-5	TRBJ1-2
CASSLDRLWSQYF	.	TRBV7-2	TRBJ2-5
CASSPPYATTNNEQFF	.	TRBV28	TRBJ2-1
CASSHPLAGAPKETQYF	TRBD2	TRBV4-2	TRBJ2-5
CASSQPASQVSGNTIYF	.	TRBV28	TRBJ1-3
CASSPTTGANQPQHF	TRBD1	TRBV9	TRBJ1-5
CASTPGTSGGGETQYF	TRBD2	TRBV11-2	TRBJ2-5
CASSYGGSHEQYF	.	TRBV6-5	TRBJ2-7
CASSKEPGADTQYF	.	TRBV21-1	TRBJ2-3
CASSGTGTGRDEQFF	TRBD1	TRBV5-4	TRBJ2-1
CASSPTGQGHYGYTF	TRBD1	TRBV19	TRBJ1-2
CASSVGDSYTDTQYF	.	TRBV9	TRBJ2-3
CASSPGQGADTEAFF	TRBD1	TRBV4-1	TRBJ1-1
CASSLGQSYGYTF	.	TRBV5-1	TRBJ1-2
CASSPLAGGSTDTQYF	TRBD2	TRBV11-2	TRBJ2-3
CASSPTLAGGSDTQYF	TRBD2	TRBV18	TRBJ2-3